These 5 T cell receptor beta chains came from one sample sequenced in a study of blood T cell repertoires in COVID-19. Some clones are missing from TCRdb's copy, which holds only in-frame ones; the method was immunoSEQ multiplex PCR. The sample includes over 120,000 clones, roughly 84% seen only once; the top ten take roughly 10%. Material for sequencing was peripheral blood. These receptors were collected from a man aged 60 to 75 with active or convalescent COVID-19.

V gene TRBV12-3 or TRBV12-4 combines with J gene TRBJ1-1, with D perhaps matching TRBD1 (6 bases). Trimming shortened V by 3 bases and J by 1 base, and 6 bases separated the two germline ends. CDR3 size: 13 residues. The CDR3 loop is CASSLTGNTEAFF. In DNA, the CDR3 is TGTGCCAGCAGTTTGACAGGGAACACTGAAGCTTTCTTT.

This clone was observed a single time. The CDR3 protein is CASSSQVRSYNEQFF. The CDR3 nucleotides are TGTGCCAGCAGTTCCCAGGTTAGGTCCTACAATGAGCAGTTCTTC. This chain joins TRBV27 and TRBJ2-1; no clear D gene. The germline gives CDR1 MNHEY, CDR2 SMNVEV (reference sequence). Trimming left V 4 bases short and J 1 base short, with 11 bases between. CDR3 length: 15 residues.

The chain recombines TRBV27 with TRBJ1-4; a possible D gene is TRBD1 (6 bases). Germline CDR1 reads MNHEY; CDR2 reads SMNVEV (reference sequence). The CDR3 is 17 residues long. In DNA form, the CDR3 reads TGTGCATCAGGGAGACAGGCGGGCCAAGGGGCTAATGAAAAACTGTTTTTT. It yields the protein CASGRQAGQGANEKLFF.

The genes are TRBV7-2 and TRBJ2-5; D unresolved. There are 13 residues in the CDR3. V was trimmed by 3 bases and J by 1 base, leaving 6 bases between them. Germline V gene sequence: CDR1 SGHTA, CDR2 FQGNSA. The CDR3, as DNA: TGTGCCAGCAGCTTGGGCAGCCAAGAGACCCAGTACTTC. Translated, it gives CASSLGSQETQYF.

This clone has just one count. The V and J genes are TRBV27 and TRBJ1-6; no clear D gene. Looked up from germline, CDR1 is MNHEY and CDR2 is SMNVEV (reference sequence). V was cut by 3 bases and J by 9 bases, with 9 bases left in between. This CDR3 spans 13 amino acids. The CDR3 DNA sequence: TGTGCCAGCAGTTTCCCGGGAGTTTCACCCCTCCACTTT. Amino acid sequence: CASSFPGVSPLHF.